The rows below give T cell receptor beta chains drawn from one sample of a study of PD-1 blockade in mismatch repair-deficient tumors. The method was immunoSEQ multiplex PCR; TCRdb's version includes in-frame clones alone and lacks a portion of them. This sample has tens of thousands of clones, with about 72% found just once. The material sequenced was peripheral blood, taken 2 weeks after starting pembrolizumab. These receptors all stem from an adult with mismatch repair-deficient cancer. CDR3s leave out the opening cysteine and the closing phenylalanine or tryptophan. Fields, in order: clone size, V gene, J gene, CDR3 protein. Size is stated for part of the rows, as once, few or many counts, or as a class when the clone is expanded.

size: once
V: TRBV5-4
J: TRBJ2-7
CDR3: ASSLKSSYEQY

size: .
V: TRBV11-2
J: TRBJ2-1
CDR3: ASSPSGVYNEQF

size: .
V: TRBV19
J: TRBJ2-7
CDR3: ASSFRTGASYEQY

size: .
V: TRBV4-3
J: TRBJ1-2
CDR3: ASSQDRNGYT

size: .
V: TRBV7-8
J: TRBJ2-1
CDR3: ASSWGTSGNDNEQF

size: once
V: TRBV6-4
J: TRBJ2-3
CDR3: ASSEGTSETDTQY

size: .
V: TRBV19
J: TRBJ2-2
CDR3: ASSPVGAGRRELF

size: .
V: TRBV7-6
J: TRBJ2-7
CDR3: ASSFSQGAYEQY

size: .
V: TRBV5-6
J: TRBJ1-2
CDR3: ASSLEPDRAANYGYT

size: .
V: TRBV6-1
J: TRBJ1-1
CDR3: AMGTENTEAF

size: .
V: TRBV7-8
J: TRBJ2-1
CDR3: ASRSGTSGSNEQF

size: .
V: TRBV30
J: TRBJ1-5
CDR3: AWSSGAGEQPQH

size: once
V: TRBV28
J: TRBJ2-7
CDR3: ASSPIRDRINEQY

size: .
V: TRBV29-1
J: TRBJ2-3
CDR3: SVGGGTDTQY

size: few
V: TRBV11-2
J: TRBJ1-4
CDR3: ASSIGQGRTNEKLF

size: .
V: TRBV5-1
J: TRBJ2-3
CDR3: ASYTTGTPTDTQY

size: .
V: TRBV7-2
J: TRBJ2-5
CDR3: ASSSSGSQRKETQY

size: .
V: TRBV30
J: TRBJ1-4
CDR3: AWAGGRQGNWANEKLF

size: .
V: TRBV6-4
J: TRBJ1-1
CDR3: ASSDSDVNTEAF

size: .
V: TRBV19
J: TRBJ1-2
CDR3: ASSRQGYGYT

size: .
V: TRBV27
J: TRBJ2-7
CDR3: ASSLGLGDSYEQY